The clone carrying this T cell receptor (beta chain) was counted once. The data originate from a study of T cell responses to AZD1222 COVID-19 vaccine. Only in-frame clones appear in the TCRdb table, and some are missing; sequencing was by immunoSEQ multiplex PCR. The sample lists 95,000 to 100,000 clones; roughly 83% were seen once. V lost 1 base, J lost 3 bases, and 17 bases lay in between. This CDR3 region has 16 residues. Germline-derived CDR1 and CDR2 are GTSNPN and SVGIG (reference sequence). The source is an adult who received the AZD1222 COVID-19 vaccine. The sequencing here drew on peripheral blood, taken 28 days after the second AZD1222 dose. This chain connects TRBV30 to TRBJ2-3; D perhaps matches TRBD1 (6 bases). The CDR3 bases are TGTGCCTGGAGTGGATTGGGGGCCACTGGAACAGATACGCAGTATTTT. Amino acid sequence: CAWSGLGATGTDTQYF.